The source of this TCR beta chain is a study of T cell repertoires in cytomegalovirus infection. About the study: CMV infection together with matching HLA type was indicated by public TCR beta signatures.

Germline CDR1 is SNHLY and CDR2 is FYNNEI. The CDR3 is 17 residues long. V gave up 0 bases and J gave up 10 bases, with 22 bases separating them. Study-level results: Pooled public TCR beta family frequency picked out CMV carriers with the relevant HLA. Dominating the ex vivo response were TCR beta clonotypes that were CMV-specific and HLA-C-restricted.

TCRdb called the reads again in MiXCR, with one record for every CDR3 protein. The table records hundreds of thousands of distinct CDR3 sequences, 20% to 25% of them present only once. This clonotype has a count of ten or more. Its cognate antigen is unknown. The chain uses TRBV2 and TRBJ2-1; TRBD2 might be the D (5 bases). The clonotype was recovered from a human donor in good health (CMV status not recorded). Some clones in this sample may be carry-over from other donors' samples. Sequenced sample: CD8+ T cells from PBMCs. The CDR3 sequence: CASSEALQRTIPIEQFF. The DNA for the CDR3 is TGTGCCAGCAGTGAAGCACTTCAGCGGACGATCCCTATCGAGCAGTTCTTC.